The T cell receptor (beta chain) described here comes from a study of identical twins. This clonotype occurred a few times. Healthy Caucasians provided all donations. V lost 4 bases to trimming and J lost 6 bases, with 11 bases between them. The CDR3 has 13 amino acids. CDR1 and CDR2 from the germline V gene are SEHNR and FQNEAQ (reference sequence). A template switching step contributed a universal primer site, while unique molecular identifiers were present in the cDNA. TCRdb analysed the 5' RACE reads with MiXCR anew, one entry per CDR3 protein. Of some 460,000 distinct CDR3 sequences in the sample, approximately 15% are singletons; the top ten hold 0.4% to 0.55%. The data were also submitted as part of a second study, on yellow fever vaccine responses in identical twins.

The chain uses TRBV7-9 and TRBJ2-3; D call uncertain. The TCR comes from a woman aged 18-30 years in good health. Sequenced sample: CD4+ T cells sorted from blood. In nucleotides, the CDR3 is TGTGCCAGCAGCTCATCGAGCCCGGATACGCAGTATTTT. Protein product: CASSSSSPDTQYF.